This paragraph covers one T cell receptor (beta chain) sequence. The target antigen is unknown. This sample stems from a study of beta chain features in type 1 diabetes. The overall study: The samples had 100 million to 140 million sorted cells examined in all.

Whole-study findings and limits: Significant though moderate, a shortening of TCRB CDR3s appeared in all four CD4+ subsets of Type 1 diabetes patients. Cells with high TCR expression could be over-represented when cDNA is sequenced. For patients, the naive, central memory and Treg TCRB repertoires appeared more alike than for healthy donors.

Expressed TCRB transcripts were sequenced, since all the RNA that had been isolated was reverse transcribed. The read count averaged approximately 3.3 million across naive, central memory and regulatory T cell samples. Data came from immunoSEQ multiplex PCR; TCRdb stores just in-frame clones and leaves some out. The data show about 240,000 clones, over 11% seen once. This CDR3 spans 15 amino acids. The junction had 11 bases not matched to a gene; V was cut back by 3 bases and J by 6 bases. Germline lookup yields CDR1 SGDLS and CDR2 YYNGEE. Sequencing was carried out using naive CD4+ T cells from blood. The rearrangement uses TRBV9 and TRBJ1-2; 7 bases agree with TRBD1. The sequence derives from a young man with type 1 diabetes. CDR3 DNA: TGTGCCAGCAGCGACCCTGAAGGGGGCGGCGATGGCTACACCTTC. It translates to CASSDPEGGGDGYTF. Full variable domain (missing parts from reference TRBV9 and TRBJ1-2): DSGVTQTPKHLITATGQRVTLRCSPRSGDLSVYWYQQSLDQGLQFLIQYYNGEERAKGNILERFSAQQFPDLHSELNLSSLELGDSALYFCASSDPEGGGDGYTFGSGTRLTVV.